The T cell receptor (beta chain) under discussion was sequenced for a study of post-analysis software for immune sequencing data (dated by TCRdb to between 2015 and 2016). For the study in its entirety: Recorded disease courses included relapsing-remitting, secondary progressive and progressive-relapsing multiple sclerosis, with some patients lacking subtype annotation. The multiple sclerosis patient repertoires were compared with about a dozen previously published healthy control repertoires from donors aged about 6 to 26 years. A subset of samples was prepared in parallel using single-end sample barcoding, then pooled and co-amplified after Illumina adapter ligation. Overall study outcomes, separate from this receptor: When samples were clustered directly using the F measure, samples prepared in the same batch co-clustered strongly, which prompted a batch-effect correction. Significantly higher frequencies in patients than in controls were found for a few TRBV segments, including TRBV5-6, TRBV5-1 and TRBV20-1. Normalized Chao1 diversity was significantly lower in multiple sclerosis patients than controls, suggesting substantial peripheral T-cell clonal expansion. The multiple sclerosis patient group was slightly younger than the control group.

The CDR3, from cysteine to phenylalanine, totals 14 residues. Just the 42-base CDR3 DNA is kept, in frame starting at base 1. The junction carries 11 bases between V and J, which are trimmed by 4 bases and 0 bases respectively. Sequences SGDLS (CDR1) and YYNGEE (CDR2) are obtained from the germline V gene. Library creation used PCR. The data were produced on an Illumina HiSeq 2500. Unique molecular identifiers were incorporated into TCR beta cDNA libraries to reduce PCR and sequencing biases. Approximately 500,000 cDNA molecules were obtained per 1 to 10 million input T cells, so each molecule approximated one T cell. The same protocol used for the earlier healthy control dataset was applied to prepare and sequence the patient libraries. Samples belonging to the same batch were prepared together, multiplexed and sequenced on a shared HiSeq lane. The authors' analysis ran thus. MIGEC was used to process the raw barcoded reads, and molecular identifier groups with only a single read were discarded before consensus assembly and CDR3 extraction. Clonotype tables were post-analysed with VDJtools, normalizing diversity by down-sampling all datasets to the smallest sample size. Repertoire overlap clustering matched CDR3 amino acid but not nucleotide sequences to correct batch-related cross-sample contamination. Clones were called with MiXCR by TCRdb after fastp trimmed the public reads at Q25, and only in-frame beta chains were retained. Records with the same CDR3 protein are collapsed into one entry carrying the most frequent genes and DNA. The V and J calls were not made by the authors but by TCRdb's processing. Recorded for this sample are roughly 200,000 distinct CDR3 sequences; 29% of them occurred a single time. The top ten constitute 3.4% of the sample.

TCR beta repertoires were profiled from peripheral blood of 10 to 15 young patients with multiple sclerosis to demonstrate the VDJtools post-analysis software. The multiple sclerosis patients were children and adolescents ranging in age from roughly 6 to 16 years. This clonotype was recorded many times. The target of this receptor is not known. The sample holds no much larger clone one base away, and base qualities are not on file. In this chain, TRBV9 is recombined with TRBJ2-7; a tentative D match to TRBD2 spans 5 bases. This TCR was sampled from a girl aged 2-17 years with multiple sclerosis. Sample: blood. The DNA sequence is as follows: TGTGCCAGCAGCCCGGACGGGGACTCCTACGAGCAGTACTTC. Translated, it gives CASSPDGDSYEQYF.